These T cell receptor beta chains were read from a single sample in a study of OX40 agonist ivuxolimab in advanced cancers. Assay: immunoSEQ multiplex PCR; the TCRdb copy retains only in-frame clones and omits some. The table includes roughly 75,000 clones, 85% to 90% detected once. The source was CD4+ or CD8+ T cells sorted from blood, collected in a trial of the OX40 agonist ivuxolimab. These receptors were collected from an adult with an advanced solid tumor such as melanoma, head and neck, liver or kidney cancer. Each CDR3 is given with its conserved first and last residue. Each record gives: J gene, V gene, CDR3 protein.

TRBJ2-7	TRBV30	CAWMDRRHEQYF
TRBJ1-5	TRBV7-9	CASSLELQPQHF
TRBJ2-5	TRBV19	CASSINAGQETQYF
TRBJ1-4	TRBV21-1	CASSKGQVKLFF
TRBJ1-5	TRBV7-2	CASSLAGRWGQPQHF
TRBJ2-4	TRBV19	CASSRIDGGLAKNIQYF
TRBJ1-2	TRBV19	CASSMGDTVYGYTF
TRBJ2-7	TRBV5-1	CASSLGAGVGEQYF
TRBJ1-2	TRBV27	CASTSSKIYGYTF
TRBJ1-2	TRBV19	CASSPEGGNYGYTF
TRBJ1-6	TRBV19	CASSITGNSPLHF
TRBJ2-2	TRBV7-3	CASSPLQGPNGELFF
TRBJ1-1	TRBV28	CASFPLGPNTEAFF
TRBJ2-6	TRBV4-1	CASSPGRISGANVLTF
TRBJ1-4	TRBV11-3	CASSGDFNEKLFF
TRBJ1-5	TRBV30	CAWSVGTGNQPQHF
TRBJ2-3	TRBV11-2	CASSPGNSGGRDTQYF
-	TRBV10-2	CASSDLGLAGVGSYEQYF
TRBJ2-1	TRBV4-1	CASSQRGLAPSSYNEQFF
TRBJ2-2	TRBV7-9	CASSSTGGSYTGELFF
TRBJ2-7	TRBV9	CASTPGPQEGEQYF
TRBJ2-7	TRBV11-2	CASSSPPSGLAGSGEQYF
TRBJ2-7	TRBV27	CASSLGQGAWEQYF
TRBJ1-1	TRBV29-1	CSGGRGNTEAFF
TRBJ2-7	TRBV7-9	CASSPGLADEQYF
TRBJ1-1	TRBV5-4	CASTGSNTEAFF
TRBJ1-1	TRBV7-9	CASSPRQGLNTEAFF
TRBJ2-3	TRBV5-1	CASSVWGVRTDTQYF
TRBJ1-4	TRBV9	CASSKNQALGNEKLFF
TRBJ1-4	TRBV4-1	CASRQHQVGQINEKLFF
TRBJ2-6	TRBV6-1	CASSEGEGANVLTF
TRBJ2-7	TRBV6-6	CASSYNRDRVTYEQYF
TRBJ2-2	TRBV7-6	CASSSGAASKLNTGELFF
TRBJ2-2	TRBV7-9	CASSSPSGLDTGELFF
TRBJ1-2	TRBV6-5	CASSSWTGGANYGYTF
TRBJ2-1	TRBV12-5	CASGGGLAGVEQFF